This TCR beta chain was recorded in a study of shared clonotypes between healthy human individuals. The CDR3 contains 12 residues. The germline V gene encodes CDR1 GTSNPN and CDR2 SVGIG (reference sequence). Trimming removed 2 bases at V and 3 bases at J, with 8 bases between. Clones were sequenced by immunoSEQ multiplex PCR, and TCRdb holds only the in-frame ones, with some missing. Among about 330,000 clones listed, roughly 84% were seen once. The TCR sequence derives from a man aged 18 to 29 in good health. Material: memory CD8+ T cells sorted from blood. Subset in this sample: CD45RO+ cells pooled with CCR7-negative TemRA cells. The chain joins TRBV30 to TRBJ2-7; D remains unclear. Here the CDR3 DNA reads TGTGCCTGGAGTCCTACTAACTACGAGCAGTACTTC. It encodes CAWSPTNYEQYF.